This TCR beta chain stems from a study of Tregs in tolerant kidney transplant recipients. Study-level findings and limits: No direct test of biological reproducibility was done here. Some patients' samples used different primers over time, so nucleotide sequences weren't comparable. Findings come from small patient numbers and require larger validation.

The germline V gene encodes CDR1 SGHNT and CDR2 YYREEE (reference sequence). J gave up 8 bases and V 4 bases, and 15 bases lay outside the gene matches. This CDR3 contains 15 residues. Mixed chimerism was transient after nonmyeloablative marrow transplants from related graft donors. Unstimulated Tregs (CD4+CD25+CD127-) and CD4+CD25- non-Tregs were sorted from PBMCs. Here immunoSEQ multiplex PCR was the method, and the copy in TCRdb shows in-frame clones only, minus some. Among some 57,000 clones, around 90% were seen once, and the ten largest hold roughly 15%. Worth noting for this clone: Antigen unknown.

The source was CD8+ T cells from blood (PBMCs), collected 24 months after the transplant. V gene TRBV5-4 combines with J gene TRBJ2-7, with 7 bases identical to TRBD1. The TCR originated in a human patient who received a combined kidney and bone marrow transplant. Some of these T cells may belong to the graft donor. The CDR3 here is CASSVPGTVTVKQYF. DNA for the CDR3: TGTGCCAGCAGCGTGCCGGGGACAGTTACGGTGAAGCAGTACTTC.